Detailed here is one TCR beta chain. It was with a sample-barcoded 5' primer and a J-beta primer mix that a second PCR of roughly 7 to 12 cycles was run. Unique molecular identifiers of 12 random nucleotides labeled each cDNA. TCRdb itself ran the 5' RACE reads through MiXCR, one entry per CDR3 protein. The sample has around 1,500,000 distinct CDR3 sequences; over 25% are singletons. The germline V gene encodes CDR1 SGHRS and CDR2 YFSETQ. CDR3 size: 15 residues. After removal of 5 bases from V and 0 bases from J, the junction contained 1 base not matched to a gene. Those donating, healthy Caucasian individuals from Russia, were aged about 6 to 100. Extraction yielded at least 5 micrograms of total RNA per sample. The source of the sample is a study of blood T cells in healthy people across ages.

What was sequenced was blood. The TCR comes from a woman aged 25-40 years in good health. The chain recombines TRBV5-1 with TRBJ2-5; 13 bases agree with TRBD2. For the CDR3, the DNA is TGCGCCAGCAGAGGGACTAGCGGGGACCAAGAGACCCAGTACTTC. This codes for CASRGTSGDQETQYF.